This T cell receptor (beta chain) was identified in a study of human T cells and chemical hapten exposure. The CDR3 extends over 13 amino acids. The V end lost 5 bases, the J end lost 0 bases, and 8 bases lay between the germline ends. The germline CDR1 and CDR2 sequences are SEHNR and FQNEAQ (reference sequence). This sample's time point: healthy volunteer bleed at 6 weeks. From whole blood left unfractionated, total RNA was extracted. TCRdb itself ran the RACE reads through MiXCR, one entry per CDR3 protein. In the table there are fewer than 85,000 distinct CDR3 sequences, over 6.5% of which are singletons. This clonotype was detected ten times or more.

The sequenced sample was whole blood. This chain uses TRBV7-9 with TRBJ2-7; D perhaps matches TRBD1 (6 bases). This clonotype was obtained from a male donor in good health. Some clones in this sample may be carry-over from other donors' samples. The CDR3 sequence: CASSNRASYEQYF. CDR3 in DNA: TGTGCCAGCAGCAACAGGGCCTCCTACGAGCAGTACTTC.